This T cell receptor beta chain was sequenced for a study of CD8 T cells in Susac syndrome. Comments on this clonotype: The antigen is undetermined.

Reverse transcription used roughly 0.45 to 1 ug RNA and random hexamers. With immunoSEQ multiplex PCR, TCR beta CDR3 was amplified across 54 Vbeta and 13 Jbeta. TCRdb re-called the immunoSEQ multiplex PCR reads through MiXCR, storing one row per CDR3 protein. The table has 40,000 to 55,000 distinct CDR3 sequences, 80% to 95% seen once. With 10 bases removed from V and 7 bases from J, the gap between germline ends came to 19 bases. From germline, CDR1 is ENHRY and CDR2 SYGVKD. This CDR3 contains 13 residues. CD8+ and CD4+ blood T cells underwent TCR beta sequencing. The CD8+ and CD4+ T cells were isolated magnetically using a negative isolation approach, whereas the TEMRA cells were enriched by FACS. Notes on the study in general: TCR sequencing and HLA analysis covered a relatively small number of individuals.

The sample taken for sequencing was CD8+ T cells from PBMCs. This receptor was taken from a human donor in good health. J is TRBJ1-2 and V is TRBV10-3; TRBD1 is a possible D gene (6 bases). DNA for the CDR3: TGTGCCACCCTATTGACAGGATCCGGTGGCTACACCTTC. This translates into CATLLTGSGGYTF.